This T cell receptor beta chain appears in the sequencing data of a study of blood T cell repertoires in COVID-19. For the study at large: Spain, Italy and the United States supplied samples that represented acute and convalescent COVID-19.

Authors' methods: Amplification with reference gene primers provided the estimates of nucleated cell counts. Profiling relied on immunoSEQ multiplex PCR, and the TCRdb table lists in-frame clones only, not all of them. V, J and clone size are taken as reported in that table, and D and trimming were inferred from the DNA itself. The sample has some 250,000 clones, 70% to 85% seen once. This clone was seen a handful of times. Germline V lookup: CDR1 LGHDT, CDR2 YNNKEL (reference sequence). The CDR3 consists of 16 residues. Trimming at V came to 1 base and at J to 6 bases, leaving 7 bases not matched to a gene.

The TCR was taken from a woman of 80 years or more with acute or convalescent COVID-19. This chain connects TRBV3-1 (or the pseudogene TRBV3-2) to TRBJ2-2, with TRBD1 identical over 8 bases. Sequenced: peripheral blood. CDR3 coding DNA: TGTGCCAGCAGCCAAGGGGGACAGGCAGCCTCCGGGGAGCTGTTTTTT. It codes for CASSQGGQAASGELFF.